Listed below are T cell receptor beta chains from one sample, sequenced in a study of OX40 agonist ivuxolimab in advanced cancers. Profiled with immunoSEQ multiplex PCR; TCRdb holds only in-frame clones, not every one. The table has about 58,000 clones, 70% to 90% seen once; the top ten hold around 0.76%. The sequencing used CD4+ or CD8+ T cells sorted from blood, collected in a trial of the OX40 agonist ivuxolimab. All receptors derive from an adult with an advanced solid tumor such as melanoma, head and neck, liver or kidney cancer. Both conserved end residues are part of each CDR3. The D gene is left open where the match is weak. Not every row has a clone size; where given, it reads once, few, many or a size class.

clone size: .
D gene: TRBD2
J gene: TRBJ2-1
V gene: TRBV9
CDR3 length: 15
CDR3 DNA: TGTGCCAGCAGCCCTAGCGGGAGCTCCTACAATGAGCAGTTCTTC
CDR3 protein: CASSPSGSSYNEQFF

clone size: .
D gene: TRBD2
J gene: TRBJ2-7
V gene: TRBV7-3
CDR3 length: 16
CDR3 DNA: TGTGCCAGCAGCTTAGAGGGTGCTAGCGGGAGTGGCGAGCAGTACTTC
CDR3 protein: CASSLEGASGSGEQYF

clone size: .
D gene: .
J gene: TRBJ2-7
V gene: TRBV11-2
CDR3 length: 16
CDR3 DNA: TGTGCCAGCAGCTTAGACCCAGGCCGGAGTTTCTACGAGCAGTACTTC
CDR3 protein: CASSLDPGRSFYEQYF

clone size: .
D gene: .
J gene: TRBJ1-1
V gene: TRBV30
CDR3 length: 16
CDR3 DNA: TGTGCCTGGAGCGGTCCGCCCGTTCCTATGAACACTGAAGCTTTCTTT
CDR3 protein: CAWSGPPVPMNTEAFF

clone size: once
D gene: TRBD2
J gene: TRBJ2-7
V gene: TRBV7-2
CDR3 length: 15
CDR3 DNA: TGTGCCAGCAGCTTAGATTTCCGCGGGAGGGAAGAGCAGTACTTC
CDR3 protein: CASSLDFRGREEQYF

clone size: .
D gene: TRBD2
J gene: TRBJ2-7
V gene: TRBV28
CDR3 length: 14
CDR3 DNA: TGTGCCAGCAGACGGGGCGGGAGCTCCTACGAGCAGTACTTC
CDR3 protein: CASRRGGSSYEQYF

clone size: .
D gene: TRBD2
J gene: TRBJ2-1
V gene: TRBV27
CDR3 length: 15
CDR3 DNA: TGTGCCAGCAACAAAGTGGCGGGAGGGCTGAATGAGCAGTTCTTC
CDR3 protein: CASNKVAGGLNEQFF

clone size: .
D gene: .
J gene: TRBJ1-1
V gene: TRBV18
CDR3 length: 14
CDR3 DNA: TGTGCCAGCTCACCTATTCGGGGGTCCACTGAAGCTTTCTTT
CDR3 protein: CASSPIRGSTEAFF

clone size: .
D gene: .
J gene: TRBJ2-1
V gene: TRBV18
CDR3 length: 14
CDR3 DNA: TGTGCCAGCTTAAAGGCTGCACTCCGGGATGAGCAGTTCTTC
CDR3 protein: CASLKAALRDEQFF

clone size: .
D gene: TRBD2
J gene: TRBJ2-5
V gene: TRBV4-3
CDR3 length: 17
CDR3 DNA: TGCGCCAGCAGCCAAGATCATCGGACTAGCCGGACGGAGACCCAGTACTTC
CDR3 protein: CASSQDHRTSRTETQYF

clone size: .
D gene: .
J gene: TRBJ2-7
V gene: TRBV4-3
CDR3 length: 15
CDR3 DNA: TGCGCCAGCAGCCAAGAGCCGTGGGCGGTCTACGAGCAGTACTTC
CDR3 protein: CASSQEPWAVYEQYF

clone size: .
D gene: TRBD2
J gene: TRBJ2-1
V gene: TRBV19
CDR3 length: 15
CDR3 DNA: TGTGCCAGTGCAGGACTAGCGGGAGCTTACAATGAGCAGTTCTTC
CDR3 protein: CASAGLAGAYNEQFF

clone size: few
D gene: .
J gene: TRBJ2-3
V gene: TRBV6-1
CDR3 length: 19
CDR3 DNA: TGTGCCAGCAGTGAAAAGGGGGCTAGGGCGGGACCTAGCACAGATACGCAGTATTTT
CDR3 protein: CASSEKGARAGPSTDTQYF

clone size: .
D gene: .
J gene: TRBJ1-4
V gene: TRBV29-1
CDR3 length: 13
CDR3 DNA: TGCAGCGTTGGCTCAGCTAACAATGAAAAACTGTTTTTT
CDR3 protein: CSVGSANNEKLFF

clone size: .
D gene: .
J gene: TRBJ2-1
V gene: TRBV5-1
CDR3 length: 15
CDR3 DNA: TGCGCCAGCAGCCCAGGGACGGCTGATTACAATGAGCAGTTCTTC
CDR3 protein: CASSPGTADYNEQFF

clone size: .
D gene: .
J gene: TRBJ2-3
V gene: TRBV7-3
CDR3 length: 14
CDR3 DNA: TGTGCCAGCAGCTTATTGACTAGCACAGATACGCAGTATTTT
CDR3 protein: CASSLLTSTDTQYF

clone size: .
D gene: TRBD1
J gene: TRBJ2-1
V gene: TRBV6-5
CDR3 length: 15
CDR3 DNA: TGTGCCAGCAGTTACACAAGGACAGGGTACAATGAGCAGTTCTTC
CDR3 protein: CASSYTRTGYNEQFF

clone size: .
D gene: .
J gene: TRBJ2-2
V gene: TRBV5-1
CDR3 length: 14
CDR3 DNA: TGCGCCAGCAGCTTTATCGTGGATACCGGGGAGCTGTTTTTT
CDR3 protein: CASSFIVDTGELFF

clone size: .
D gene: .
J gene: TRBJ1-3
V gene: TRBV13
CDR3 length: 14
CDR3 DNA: TGTGCCAGCAGCTTATCCGGGTCTGGAAACACCATATATTTT
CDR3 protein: CASSLSGSGNTIYF

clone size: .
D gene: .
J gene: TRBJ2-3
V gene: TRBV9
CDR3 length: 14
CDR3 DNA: TGTGCCAGCAGCGTAGGACCCACCCTAGACCCGCAGTATTTT
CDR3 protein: CASSVGPTLDPQYF

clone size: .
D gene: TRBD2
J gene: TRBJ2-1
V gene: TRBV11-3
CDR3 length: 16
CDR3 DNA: TGTGCCAGCAGCCCCGGACTAGCGGGATCGGAAAATGAGCAGTTCTTC
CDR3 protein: CASSPGLAGSENEQFF

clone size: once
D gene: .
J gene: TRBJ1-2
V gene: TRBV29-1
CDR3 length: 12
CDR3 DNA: TGCAGCGCCCATATGGGTAACTATGGCTACACCTTC
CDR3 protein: CSAHMGNYGYTF

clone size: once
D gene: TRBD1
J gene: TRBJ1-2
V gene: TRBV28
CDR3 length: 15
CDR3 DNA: TGTGCCAGCAGTTTCCTGGGACAGGCTAACTATGGCTACACCTTC
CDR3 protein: CASSFLGQANYGYTF

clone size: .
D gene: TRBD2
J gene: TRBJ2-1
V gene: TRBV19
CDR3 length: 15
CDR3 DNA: TGTGCCAGCCAAAGCGGGGAGCCCCTCAATCGGGAGCAGTTCTTC
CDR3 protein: CASQSGEPLNREQFF

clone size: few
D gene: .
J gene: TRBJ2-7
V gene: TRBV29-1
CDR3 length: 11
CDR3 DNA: TGCAGCGTAAACGGACTCTACGAGCAGTACTTC
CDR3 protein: CSVNGLYEQYF

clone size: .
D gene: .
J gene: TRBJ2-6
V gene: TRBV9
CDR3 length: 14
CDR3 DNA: TGTGCCAGCAGGCGAAGCTCTGGGGCCAACGTCCTGACTTTC
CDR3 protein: CASRRSSGANVLTF